Sequencing of this TCR beta chain was carried out in a study of blood T cells in healthy people across ages (dated by TCRdb to the mid-2010s). Background on the whole study: In model experiments, template switching captured about one uniquely barcoded TCR beta cDNA molecule for every two T cells. The donors were divided into four age groups: young (average roughly 17 years), middle-aged (roughly 40), aged (under 70) and long-lived (nearly 85). The study measured age-related changes in TCR beta repertoire diversity using deep sequencing normalized with unique cDNA molecular identifiers. The study analyzed two additional independent replicas of 1 million unique cDNA reads from the same blood draw for two donors, one aged 18 to 30 and one aged 80 or older. Donors of different ages were randomly distributed across sequencing lanes to avoid experimental bias.

Libraries were made using 5' RACE. The sequencer was an Illumina HiSeq 2500. A second PCR of 7 to 11 cycles was run with a J-beta primer mix and a sample-barcoded 5' primer. A unique molecular identifier was introduced onto each TCR beta cDNA molecule by a template-switch 5' adaptor carrying 12 random nucleotides. Each sample yielded at least 3 million CDR3-containing paired-end reads. The Mint cDNA synthesis kit, primed by a TRBC-specific oligonucleotide, was used to synthesize first-strand cDNA from all RNA. All cDNA was treated with uracil-DNA glycosylase and then went through a first 18-cycle PCR with the universal primers M1SS and BC2_uni_R. In the authors' own workflow: Each sample was normalized by randomly selecting 1 million high-quality reads, each carrying a distinct molecular identifier. Reads sharing molecular identifiers were discarded rather than binned into consensus sequences. CDR3 identification, clonotype clustering and error correction used MiTCR with a Q25 quality threshold and the strictest error-elimination algorithm. A nonparametric unseen species model using Euler transformation provided a lower-bound estimate of total TCR beta diversity. The public reads were reanalyzed by TCRdb: fastp trimming at Q25, MiXCR alignment, in-frame beta chains only. One record per CDR3 amino acid sequence lists the most common genes and DNA. These V and J calls are TCRdb output, not the study's own analysis. For this sample the table gives fewer than 800,000 distinct CDR3 sequences, of which roughly 20% were detected only once. In total, the top ten clones hold approximately 3.6% of the sample.

The CDR3 numbers 14 residues from cysteine through phenylalanine. Solely the CDR3 DNA is kept, with 42 bases framed from the first base. For CDR1 and CDR2, the germline V gene lists SGHRS and YFSETQ. Relative to germline, V is 7 bases shorter and J is 0 bases shorter, with 11 bases between their ends. Study-level results and caveats: Compared with the aged group, the long-lived group had more naive CD4+ T cells, fewer expanded clones and increased TCR diversity, suggesting age selection. As age increased, observed TCR beta diversity per million T cells dropped in a roughly linear way, and a significant reduction was already evident by age 40. Bulk unsorted PBMC profiling prevented conclusive comparison of naive and antigen-experienced compartments. The percentage of naive T cells measured by flow cytometry correlated strongly with observed TCR beta diversity. Estimates of total diversity based on one million sequenced T cells were regarded as lower bounds and as underestimates. Donor CMV infection status was unknown, potentially confounding age-related changes in expanded clonotypes.

The donors were roughly 40 Caucasian individuals from Russia, aged roughly 6 to 95 years, who were systemically healthy. Each donor gave 8 to 10 milliliters of peripheral blood, collected into EDTA-treated Vacutainer tubes. PBMCs were isolated by Ficoll-Paque density-gradient centrifugation, with at least 6 million obtained per sample. Total RNA, at least 6 micrograms per sample, was extracted from PBMCs with Trizol reagent. The percentages of naive CD45RAhigh/CD27high T cells were determined by flow cytometry on a PBMC aliquot from every donor. This clonotype appeared a single time. What antigen it recognizes has not been identified. Nothing much larger sits one base from this clone, and base qualities are not available. Weak support is all one read offers.

The sequence was obtained from a man in his 70s in good health. The chain couples TRBV5-1 to TRBJ1-3; the D gene is possibly TRBD1, with 6 bases matching. Material for sequencing was blood. DNA sequence: TGCGCCAGCGGGGACACAAGCTCTGGAAACACCATATATTTT. The encoded protein is CASGDTSSGNTIYF.